This TCR beta chain was captured by sequencing in a study of shared clonotypes between healthy human individuals. Study-wide results and caveats: Unshared clonotypes carried lower generation probabilities than those common to all four donors. The study found roughly 5% of naive CD4 clonotypes shared across a handful of donors. With few donors, the genetic and exposure-history diversity represented was limited.

Comment on this clone: Its antigen is undetermined. This sample includes further DNA sequences coding for the same CDR3.

Assay: immunoSEQ multiplex PCR; the TCRdb copy retains only in-frame clones and omits some. The sample carries millions of clones, 90% to 95% recorded once. The TCR sequence derives from a young man in good health. Sequenced: naive CD4+ T cells sorted from blood. Noted subset: CD45RA+ positively selected.

CDR3 region: CSVALTDTQYF. CDR3 DNA sequence: TGCAGCGTTGCTCTCACAGATACGCAGTATTTT. V is TRBV29-1 and J is TRBJ2-3; D is undetermined. The CDR3 sequence is 11 residues long. CDR1 is SQVTM and CDR2 is ANQGSEA in the germline V gene. Trimming pared 4 bases from V and 2 bases from J, leaving 4 bases between.